The clone carrying this T cell receptor (beta chain) was seen at least ten times. It was across several immunoSEQ plates that each subset's genomic DNA was evenly split. Source study methods: Junction-only sequences produced by ImmunoSEQ had no quality scores, so filtering differed. Sequenced by immunoSEQ multiplex PCR; TCRdb stores in-frame clones only, minus some. V and J calls and clone size are copied from that table; D and trimming were computed from the DNA. Of 1 million to 1.2 million clones listed, approximately 75% are singletons. The record originates from a study of shared clonotypes between healthy human individuals. Study at large: Plates per donor: three CD4 naive, three CD4 memory, two CD8 naive, one CD8 memory.

Nashville, Tennessee was home to all donors, who were Caucasian adults. The CDR3 covers 16 residues. Sequencing input: memory CD4+ T cells from PBMCs. Regarding subset: CD45RA-negative fraction. The rearrangement links TRBV21-1 to TRBJ2-1; whether TRBD2, the table's D call, matches the DNA was not checked. TRBV21-1 is designated a pseudogene. The sequence was collected from a man aged 18 to 35 in good health. Some clones in this sample may be carry-over from other donors' samples. The CDR3 loop reads CASSAPTSGRANEQFF. Here the CDR3 DNA reads TGTGCCAGCAGCGCCCCGACTAGCGGGAGAGCCAATGAGCAGTTCTTC.